This T cell receptor (beta chain) was recorded in a study of T cell responses to AZD1222 COVID-19 vaccine. Notes on the study in general: Spike-specific TCR breadth and depth were elevated following two AZD1222 doses. Nearly half of spike-specific TCRs reportedly target unmutated variant regions.

Of note for this clone: Its target is unknown.

Pooling of second doses given at about 4 or about 12 weeks was done. Per germline, CDR1 MNHEY and CDR2 SVGAGI. V lost 11 bases and J lost 3, with 14 bases in between. The CDR3 has 13 residues. Profiling relied on immunoSEQ multiplex PCR, and the TCRdb table lists in-frame clones only, not all of them. In the table there are about 82,000 clones, around 86% of which are singletons. The source material was peripheral blood, sampled 28 days after the second AZD1222 dose. The chain links TRBV6-5 to TRBJ1-3, with D uncertain. The source of this sequence is an adult who received the AZD1222 COVID-19 vaccine. CDR3 amino acids: CALGIVGGNTIYF. DNA for the CDR3: TGTGCCTTGGGGATTGTTGGTGGAAACACCATATATTTT.